Listed below are T cell receptor beta chains from one sample, sequenced in a study of T-cell memory formation after mild COVID-19. MiXCR was run by TCRdb on the 5' RACE reads, yielding one entry per CDR3 protein. The repertoire has around 340,000 distinct CDR3 sequences, roughly 13% of them found once; the top ten carry about 20%. The sequencing sample was made of PBMCs or a T cell subset sorted from them (not recorded which). The source of these receptors is a man aged 18 to 35 who had mild COVID-19 (a few samples of this study predate the infection). Cell type and time point are not known. CDR3s include the opening cysteine and the closing phenylalanine or tryptophan. D genes are given only for firm matches. Some rows mark clone size as missing; the rest say once, few, many or name a class of expanded clone.

>TRBJ1-2|TRBV7-9|few|.
CASSYGQINYGYTF
TGTGCCAGCAGCTACGGACAGATTAACTATGGCTACACCTTC
>TRBJ2-3|TRBV5-1|few|TRBD2
CASSETGTSGADTQYF
TGCGCCAGCAGCGAGACCGGGACTAGCGGGGCGGATACGCAGTATTTT
>TRBJ1-5|TRBV6-6|few|TRBD1
CASRRQGPGVQPQHF
TGTGCCAGCAGGCGACAGGGGCCCGGCGTTCAGCCCCAGCATTTT
>TRBJ2-5|TRBV5-1|few|.
CASSLNAGSETQYF
TGCGCCAGCAGCTTGAATGCGGGGTCCGAGACCCAGTACTTC
>TRBJ1-2|TRBV12-3/TRBV12-4|.|TRBD1
CASSYGGRGINYGYTF
TGTGCCAGCAGTTACGGGGGCAGGGGGATTAACTATGGCTACACCTTC
>TRBJ1-1|TRBV15|many|.
CATSRDARALNTEAFF
TGTGCCACCAGCAGAGATGCTCGGGCCTTGAACACTGAAGCTTTCTTT
>TRBJ2-2|TRBV20-1|.|TRBD2
CSARDWTSGGTTNTGELFF
TGCAGTGCTAGAGATTGGACTAGCGGGGGGACAACGAACACCGGGGAGCTGTTTTTT
>TRBJ2-5|TRBV5-1|.|TRBD2
CASSSVAGGETQYF
TGCGCCAGCAGCTCAGTAGCGGGCGGGGAGACCCAGTACTTC
>TRBJ2-2|TRBV29-1|few|TRBD2
CSASGTRARELFF
TGCAGCGCCTCCGGGACTAGAGCCCGGGAGCTGTTTTTT
>TRBJ1-2|TRBV5-1|.|TRBD1
CASNFGQGPYGYTF
TGCGCCAGCAATTTTGGACAGGGACCCTATGGCTACACCTTC
>TRBJ2-3|TRBV7-9|few|TRBD1
CASSKTGTGTDTQYF
TGTGCCAGCAGTAAGACCGGGACAGGCACAGATACGCAGTATTTT
>TRBJ2-3|TRBV5-1|.|.
CASSGASVGPTDTQYF
TGCGCCAGCAGTGGGGCTAGCGTGGGTCCCACAGATACGCAGTATTTT
>TRBJ2-6|TRBV10-3|.|.
CAISPGFASGANVLTF
TGTGCCATCTCCCCAGGTTTCGCCTCTGGGGCCAACGTCCTGACTTTC
>TRBJ2-7|TRBV20-1|few|TRBD1
CSARGTGLGYEQYF
TGCAGTGCTAGAGGGACAGGGCTTGGCTACGAGCAGTACTTC
>TRBJ1-2|TRBV4-2|.|.
CASSTQDQDAHGYTF
TGTGCCAGCAGCACTCAGGACCAGGATGCCCATGGCTACACCTTC
>TRBJ2-3|TRBV18|.|TRBD1
CASSPDRASDTQYF
TGTGCCAGCTCACCGGACAGGGCTTCAGATACGCAGTATTTT
>TRBJ1-1|TRBV20-1|many|.
CSAKRGRDTEAFF
TGCAGTGCTAAGAGGGGAAGGGACACTGAAGCTTTCTTT
>TRBJ1-3|TRBV20-1|.|TRBD1
CSAKTGLGNTIYF
TGCAGTGCTAAGACAGGGCTTGGAAACACCATATATTTT
>TRBJ2-2|TRBV6-6|.|TRBD1
CASRGTGVFTGELFF
TGTGCCAGCAGGGGGACAGGGGTGTTCACCGGGGAGCTGTTTTTT
>TRBJ2-3|TRBV9|few|.
CASSVVPDTGADTQYF
TGTGCCAGCAGCGTAGTCCCGGACACGGGGGCAGATACGCAGTATTTT
>TRBJ2-1|TRBV1|many|.
CTSSLGTPVEGQFF
TGCACCAGCAGCCTGGGGACTCCGGTCGAGGGGCAGTTCTTC
>TRBJ2-5|TRBV6-2/TRBV6-3|.|.
CASSQWVQETQYF
TGTGCCAGCAGTCAATGGGTACAAGAGACCCAGTACTTC
>TRBJ1-1|TRBV6-6|.|.
CATRWGVGTEAFF
TGTGCGACACGGTGGGGCGTCGGCACTGAAGCTTTCTTT
>TRBJ2-2|TRBV4-1|few|TRBD2
CASSQGFAGVSGGELFF
TGCGCCAGCAGCCAAGGGTTCGCGGGGGTGTCCGGCGGGGAGCTGTTTTTT